This TCR beta chain comes out of a study of neoadjuvant anti-PD-1 for oral cavity cancer (dated by TCRdb to 2020 to 2023). As for the study more broadly: Three to four biweekly doses of nivolumab at 3 mg/kg were mostly administered to patients before curative-intent surgical resection. Under RECIST 1.1, patients with complete response, partial response or stable disease were classed as responders, and patients with progression were classed as non-responders. Patients who did not progress were given a fourth nivolumab dose at about day 43 and had definitive surgical resection on days 50-56. There were 12 patients in the parent correlative cohort, and the response rate was about 36%. Overall results and qualifications from the work: TCR analyses included only a few patients per response group, and the authors called for larger cohorts for validation. Higher pretreatment blood TCRbeta clonality and lower post-treatment tumor TCRbeta clonality were correlated with higher pretreatment blood Treg/Th17 ratios. After neoadjuvant nivolumab, non-responders showed significantly higher T cell clonality (Gini index) in PBMCs than responders did.

This clone came up once. What antigen it recognizes has not been identified. Base-call qualities are not available, and no considerably larger clone is one nucleotide away. Reading the label with the study, this specimen's time point is: before neoadjuvant nivolumab. Patients had been newly diagnosed with stage II-IVA oral cavity squamous cell carcinoma, and no prior systemic or radiation treatment had been given to the patients. The cohort was made up of patients with locally advanced, HPV-negative oral cavity squamous cell carcinoma. Peripheral blood mononuclear cells were analyzed directly, without maintenance or expansion in culture. The samples were drawn from a longitudinal correlative study tied to a single-arm phase II trial testing neoadjuvant nivolumab in oral cavity squamous cell carcinoma. Subject-matched pre- and post-treatment PBMCs and tumors from three responders and three non-responders underwent genomic DNA-based TCRbeta sequencing. Peripheral blood mononuclear cells were collected before nivolumab treatment and were collected again after treatment, at the time of surgery. The Maxwell RSC DNA from Cells kit was used to isolate genomic DNA from PBMCs.

V sheds 7 bases and J sheds 1 base, leaving 16 bases between their ends. The germline V gene sets CDR1 to MNHNS and CDR2 to SASEGT. The CDR3 contains 15 residues, cysteine and phenylalanine counted. The CDR3 DNA has 45 bases and is translated from base 1. For deep sequencing, each PBMC sample was run in six replicates, with libraries mostly built from roughly 460 ng of input genomic DNA. TCRbeta libraries were prepared with the immunoSEQ hsTCRbeta kit according to the manufacturer's instructions. The completed libraries were mixed into a single pool at 3 nM, then sequenced with an Illumina NovaSeq 6000 S4 flow cell. The original pipeline was this. The immunoSEQ Analyzer handled quality control and preprocessing of the raw data. The analysis was limited to productive rearrangements, and each clonotype was defined by a unique CDR3 amino acid sequence. Repertoire clonality was estimated as the Gini-Simpson index, which was computed with the R package tcR. Student's t test was used to compare Gini indices, while Pearson correlation assessed associations with tumor size change. Sourced from immuneACCESS, this table was stored by TCRdb with only in-frame sequences that have V and J called. A share of the clones is absent; for the studies checked, an unresolved V gene accounts for under half, and the remainder has no known explanation. That table gives V, J and clone size, and the DNA gave D and trimming. This sample comprises some 16,000 clones, about 66% of them detected only once. Clones ranked in the top ten supply 2.8% of the sample.

The sequence links TRBV6-1 to TRBJ1-1, with the D gene uncertain. The sequenced sample was PBMCs, obtained before nivolumab (anti-PD-1) treatment. The clonotype was recovered from a person between 40 and 79 years old with oral cavity squamous cell carcinoma. The DNA is TGTGCCAGCAACACGGAAATCACCACGAACACTGAAGCTTTCTTT. Translated, this is CASNTEITTNTEAFF.